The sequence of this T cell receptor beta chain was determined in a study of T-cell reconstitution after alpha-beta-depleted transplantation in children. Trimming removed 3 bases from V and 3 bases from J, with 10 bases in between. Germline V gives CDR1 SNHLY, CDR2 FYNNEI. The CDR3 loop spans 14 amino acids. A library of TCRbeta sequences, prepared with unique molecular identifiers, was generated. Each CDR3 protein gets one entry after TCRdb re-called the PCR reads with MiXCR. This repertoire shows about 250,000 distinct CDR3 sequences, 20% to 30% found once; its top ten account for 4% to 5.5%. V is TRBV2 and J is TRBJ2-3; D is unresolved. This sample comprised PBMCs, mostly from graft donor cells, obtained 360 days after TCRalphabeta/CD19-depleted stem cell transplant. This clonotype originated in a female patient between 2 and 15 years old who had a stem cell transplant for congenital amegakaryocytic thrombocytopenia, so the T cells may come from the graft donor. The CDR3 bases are TGTGCCAGCAGTGATCCGGGTGGAACAGATACGCAGTATTTT. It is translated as CASSDPGGTDTQYF. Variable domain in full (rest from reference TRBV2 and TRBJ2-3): EPEVTQTPSHQVTQMGQEVILRCVPISNHLYFYWYRQILGQKVEFLVSFYNNEISEKSEIFDDQFSVERPDGSNFTLKIRSTKLEDSAMYFCASSDPGGTDTQYFGPGTRLTVL.